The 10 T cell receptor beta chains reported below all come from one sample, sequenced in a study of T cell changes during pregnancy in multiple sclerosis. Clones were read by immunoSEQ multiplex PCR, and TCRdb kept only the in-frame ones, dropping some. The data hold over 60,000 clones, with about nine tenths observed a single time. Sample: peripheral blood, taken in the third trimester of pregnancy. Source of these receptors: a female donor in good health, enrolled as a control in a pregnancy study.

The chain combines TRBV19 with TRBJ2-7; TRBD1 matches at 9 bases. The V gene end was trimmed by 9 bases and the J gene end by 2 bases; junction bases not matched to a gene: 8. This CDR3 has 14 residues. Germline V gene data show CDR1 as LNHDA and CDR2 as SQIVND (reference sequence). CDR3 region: CASRPRDRAYEQYF. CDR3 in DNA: TGTGCCAGCAGACCCCGGGACAGGGCCTACGAGCAGTACTTC. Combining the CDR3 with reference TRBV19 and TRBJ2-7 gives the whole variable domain DGGITQSPKYLFRKEGQNVTLSCEQNLNHDAMYWYRQDPGQGLRLIYYSQIVNDFQKGDIAEGYSVSREKKESFPLTVTSAQKNPTAFYLCASRPRDRAYEQYFGPGTRLTVT.

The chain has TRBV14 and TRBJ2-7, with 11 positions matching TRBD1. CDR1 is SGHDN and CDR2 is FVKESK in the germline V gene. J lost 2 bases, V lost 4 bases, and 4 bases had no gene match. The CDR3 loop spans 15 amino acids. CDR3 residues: CASSRMDRGPYEQYF. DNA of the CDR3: TGTGCCAGCAGCCGAATGGACAGGGGGCCCTACGAGCAGTACTTC.

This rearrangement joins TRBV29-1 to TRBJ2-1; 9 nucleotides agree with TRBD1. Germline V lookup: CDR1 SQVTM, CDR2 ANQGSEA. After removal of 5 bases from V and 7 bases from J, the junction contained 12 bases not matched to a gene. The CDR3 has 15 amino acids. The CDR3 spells CSVWDRAAWGNEQFF. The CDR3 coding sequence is TGCAGCGTTTGGGACAGGGCTGCCTGGGGGAATGAGCAGTTCTTC.

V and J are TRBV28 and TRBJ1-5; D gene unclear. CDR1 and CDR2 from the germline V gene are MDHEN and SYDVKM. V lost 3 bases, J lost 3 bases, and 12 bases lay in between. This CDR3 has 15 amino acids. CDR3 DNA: TGTGCCAGCAGTTTCGGCGGGATAAACAATCAGCCCCAGCATTTT. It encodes CASSFGGINNQPQHF.

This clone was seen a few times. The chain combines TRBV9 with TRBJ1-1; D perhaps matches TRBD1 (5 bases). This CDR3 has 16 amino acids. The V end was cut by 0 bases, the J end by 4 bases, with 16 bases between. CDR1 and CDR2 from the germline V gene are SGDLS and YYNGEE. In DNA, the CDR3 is TGTGCCAGCAGCGTAGGCGGAGGAGGGGTAAGCACTGAAGCTTTCTTT. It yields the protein CASSVGGGGVSTEAFF.

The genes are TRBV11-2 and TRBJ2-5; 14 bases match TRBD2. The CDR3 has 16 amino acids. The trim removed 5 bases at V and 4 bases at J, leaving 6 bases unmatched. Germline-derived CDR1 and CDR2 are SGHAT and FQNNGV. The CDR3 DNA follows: TGTGCCAGCAGCCCGACGACTAGCGGGAGGGCAGAGACCCAGTACTTC. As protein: CASSPTTSGRAETQYF. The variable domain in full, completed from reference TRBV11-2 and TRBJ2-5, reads EAGVAQSPRYKIIEKRQSVAFWCNPISGHATLYWYQQILGQGPKLLIQFQNNGVVDDSQLPKDRFSAERLKGVDSTLKIQPAKLEDSAVYLCASSPTTSGRAETQYFGPGTRLLVL.

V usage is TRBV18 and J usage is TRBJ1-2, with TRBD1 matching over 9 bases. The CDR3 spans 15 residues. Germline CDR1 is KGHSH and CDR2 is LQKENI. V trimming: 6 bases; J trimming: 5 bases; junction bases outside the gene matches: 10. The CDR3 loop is CASSTNADRGYGYTF. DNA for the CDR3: TGTGCCAGCTCTACAAATGCGGACAGGGGATATGGCTACACCTTC.

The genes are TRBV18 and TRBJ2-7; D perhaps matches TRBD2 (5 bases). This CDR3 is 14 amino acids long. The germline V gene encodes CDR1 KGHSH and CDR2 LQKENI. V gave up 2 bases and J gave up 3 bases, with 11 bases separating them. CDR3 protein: CASSPDYSNYEQYF. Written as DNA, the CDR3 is TGTGCCAGCTCACCAGACTATTCTAACTACGAGCAGTACTTC.

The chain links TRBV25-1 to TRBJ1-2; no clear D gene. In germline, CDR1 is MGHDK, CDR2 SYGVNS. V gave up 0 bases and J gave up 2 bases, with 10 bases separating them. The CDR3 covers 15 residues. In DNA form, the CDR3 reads TGTGCCAGCAGTGAATACGGGAGGATGAACTATGGCTACACCTTC. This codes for CASSEYGRMNYGYTF.

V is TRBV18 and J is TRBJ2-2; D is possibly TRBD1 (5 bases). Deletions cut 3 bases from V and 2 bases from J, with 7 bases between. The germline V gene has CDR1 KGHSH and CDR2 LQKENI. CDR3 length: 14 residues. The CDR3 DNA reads TGTGCCAGCTCACCCAGGGCAAACACCGGGGAGCTGTTTTTT. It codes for CASSPRANTGELFF.